The clone carrying this T cell receptor beta chain was recorded a few times. Its target is not known. The data were obtained in a study of identical twins. Regarding the study as a whole: Abundant beta clonotypes from cord blood had fewer insertions, unlike memory repertoires, which showed none.

The CDR3 consists of 14 residues. It was template switching that added a universal primer site, and there were unique molecular identifiers on the cDNA. A single record per CDR3 protein comes from TCRdb applying MiXCR to the 5' RACE reads. Among 400,000 to 500,000 distinct CDR3 sequences listed, roughly an eighth were seen once. These data were also filed under a second study, of yellow fever vaccine responses in identical twins. Per that study: Twins reportedly mounted vaccine T cell responses that seemed partly convergent, partly personalized.

The TCR sequence derives from a woman aged 18-30 years in good health. Input material: CD4+ T cells sorted from blood. The rearrangement links TRBV21-1 to TRBJ2-3; the DNA was not compared with TRBD1, the D call given in the table. TRBV21-1 is an annotated pseudogene. The CDR3 region is CASIVGGLSDTQYF. The CDR3 nucleotides read TGTGCCAGCATTGTGGGGGGGCTGTCCGATACGCAGTATTTT.